A single sample gave rise to the 17 T cell receptor beta chains below, sequenced in a study of blood T cells in healthy people across ages (dated by TCRdb to the mid-2010s). Library preparation employed 5' RACE. The reads were generated on an Illumina HiSeq 2500. A second PCR of roughly 7 to 12 cycles was run with a J-beta primer mix and a sample-barcoded 5' primer. TCRdb reprocessed the public reads (quality trimming at Q25 with fastp, clone calling with MiXCR) and kept in-frame beta chains. Here each entry gathers all rows of one CDR3 protein and keeps the most common genes and DNA. This sample has hundreds of thousands of distinct CDR3 sequences in its table, and about 55% of those were observed once. Jointly, the top ten make up around 49% of the sample. The sequenced sample was blood. The receptors stem from a man aged 55 to 70 in good health.

This clonotype occurred a few times. This chain links TRBV5-1 with TRBJ2-5, with D perhaps TRBD1 (6 bases). This CDR3 region has 17 residues. The germline V and J ends were trimmed by 0 bases and 1 base, with 16 bases remaining between them. Germline CDR1 is SGHRS and CDR2 is YFSETQ. The CDR3 loop is CASSLGTGQPFQETQYF. The CDR3 DNA reads as TGCGCCAGCAGCTTGGGGACCGGACAGCCCTTCCAAGAGACCCAGTACTTC.

This clonotype was recorded a few times. The rearrangement links TRBV29-1 to TRBJ2-5, with 7 bases matching TRBD1. Per germline, CDR1 SQVTM and CDR2 ANQGSEA. The CDR3 consists of 15 residues. V was pared by 3 bases and J by 5 bases, with 12 bases of the junction left unmatched. The CDR3 loop reads CSVDLGQKVGETQYF. CDR3 DNA: TGCAGCGTTGACCTGGGACAGAAGGTCGGTGAGACCCAGTACTTC.

This clonotype was observed a handful of times. The CDR3 DNA follows: TGCAGTGCCGCACCGGGGACAGGGGGAACCTACGAGCAGTACTTC. This translates into CSAAPGTGGTYEQYF. The rearrangement uses TRBV20-1 and TRBJ2-7, with 11 bases identical to TRBD1. The CDR3 consists of 15 residues. The V and J ends lost 6 bases and 2 bases, in that order; junction bases with no gene match: 9. Looked up from germline, CDR1 is DFQATT and CDR2 is SNEGSKA (reference sequence).

This clonotype was detected ten times or more. The CDR3 here is CSASGPTDTQYF. CDR3 bases: TGCAGTGCATCAGGACCCACAGATACGCAGTATTTT. The chain carries TRBV20-1 and TRBJ2-3; D is undetermined. Germline V gives CDR1 DFQATT, CDR2 SNEGSKA (reference sequence). The CDR3 loop spans 12 amino acids. Trimming stripped 6 bases from V and 2 bases from J, with 9 bases between.

The chain has TRBV7-2 and TRBJ2-1, with 9 nucleotides matching TRBD1. V gave up 5 bases and J gave up 1 base; unmatched junction bases: 12. Germline V gene lookup returns CDR1 SGHTA and CDR2 FQGNSA. The CDR3 sequence is 18 residues long. In DNA, the CDR3 is TGTGCCAGCAGCCTCAGACCCCGGGACAGGGCGTCCTACAATGAGCAGTTCTTC. Its translation: CASSLRPRDRASYNEQFF.

A single count supports this clonotype. This chain links TRBV6-2 or TRBV6-3 with TRBJ2-3; the D is unclear. Germline CDR1 MNHEY, CDR2 SVGEGT. Trimming cost V 8 bases and J 5 bases, with 8 bases left between them. This CDR3 region has 11 residues. The CDR3 region is CASALGDTQYF. The DNA of the CDR3 is TGTGCCAGCGCCTTGGGAGATACGCAGTATTTT.

This clonotype was recorded a few times. J is TRBJ2-1 and V is TRBV12-3 or TRBV12-4; 7 positions agree with TRBD2. The CDR3 spans 15 residues. The trim removed 4 bases at V and 4 bases at J, leaving 7 bases unmatched. CDR3 protein: CASSWWGGAYNEQFF. The CDR3 DNA follows: TGTGCCAGCAGTTGGTGGGGGGGAGCATACAATGAGCAGTTCTTC.

This sequence joins TRBV29-1 and TRBJ2-4; D not certain. The CDR3 sequence is 11 residues long. The V end lost 7 bases, the J end lost 5 bases, and 9 bases lay between the germline ends. Germline assignment: CDR1 SQVTM and CDR2 ANQGSEA. The CDR3 DNA sequence: TGCAGCGCTCGCCAGGAAAACATTCAGTACTTC. The encoded protein is CSARQENIQYF.

This clonotype was counted a single time. J is TRBJ2-6 and V is TRBV10-3; unclear D gene. Trimming took 3 bases from V and 4 from J, leaving 7 bases between them. The CDR3 is made up of 14 amino acids. The germline V gene has CDR1 ENHRY and CDR2 SYGVKD. The CDR3 loop is CAISDLGGANVLTF. The DNA of the CDR3 is TGTGCCATCAGTGACCTCGGGGGGGCCAACGTCCTGACTTTC.

This clonotype was detected many times. The chain links TRBV15 to TRBJ1-2; the D is unclear. Germline V gene data show CDR1 as LNHNV and CDR2 as YYDKDF (reference sequence). Between the trimmed V and J ends, which lost 5 bases and 8 bases, there was a span of 15 bases. This CDR3 spans 13 amino acids. As DNA, the CDR3 is TGTGCCACCAGCTTCTCCCGTCGCGGGGGCTACACCTTC. Translation: CATSFSRRGGYTF.

The chain combines TRBV18 with TRBJ2-5; possible D gene TRBD2, 7 bases. The germline CDR1 and CDR2 sequences are KGHSH and LQKENI. The germline V and J ends were trimmed by 3 bases and 11 bases, with 19 bases remaining between them. The CDR3 loop spans 14 amino acids. Here the CDR3 reads CASSPLLQGREQYF. The CDR3 DNA is TGTGCCAGCTCACCGCTACTTCAGGGGCGGGAGCAGTACTTC.

The chain couples TRBV29-1 to TRBJ1-1, with D possibly TRBD1 on 5 matching bases. V was cut by 2 bases and J by 5 bases, with 12 bases left in between. CDR1 is SQVTM and CDR2 is ANQGSEA in the germline V gene. This CDR3 has 13 residues. The CDR3 here is CSVETGGRTEAFF. The CDR3 DNA follows: TGCAGCGTTGAAACGGGGGGACGGACTGAAGCTTTCTTT.

On this clonotype itself: No conserved phenylalanine or tryptophan is present at the end of the CDR3, so a read error is the likely explanation. The chain combines TRBV29-1 with TRBJ2-1, with TRBD2 as a possible D gene (5 bases). V gave up 6 bases and J gave up 0 bases, with 12 bases separating them. The CDR3 spans 14 residues. From germline, CDR1 is SQVTM and CDR2 ANQGSEA. CDR3 residues: CSVPPGVSYNEQFL. The CDR3 DNA is TGCAGCGTCCCCCCCGGGGTCTCCTACAATGAGCAGTTCTTA.

The chain has TRBV28 and TRBJ2-3, with D uncertain. The length of the CDR3 is 16 residues. V was pared by 3 bases and J by 10 bases, with 23 bases between. Germline V gives CDR1 MDHEN, CDR2 SYDVKM. The CDR3 loop is CASSFPNPGPIGPQYF. As DNA, the CDR3 is TGTGCCAGCAGTTTCCCGAACCCTGGACCCATTGGCCCGCAGTATTTT.

About this clonotype itself: The junction does not match germline at one end; this may be a read error. V usage is TRBV15 and J usage is TRBJ2-7; 7 nucleotides align to TRBD1. The CDR3 runs 14 residues. The germline V gene encodes CDR1 LNHNV and CDR2 YYDKDF (reference sequence). The CDR3 coding sequence is TGTGCGACCAGCAGAGACAGGGCCTCCTACAAGCAGTACTTC. Amino acid sequence: CATSRDRASYKQYF.

Worth noting for this clonotype: Mismatch with germline at one junction end may stem from a read error. This chain connects TRBV5-4 to TRBJ1-6; D uncertain. Germline V gives CDR1 SGHNT, CDR2 YYREEE (reference sequence). There are 14 residues in the CDR3. The DNA of the CDR3 is TGTGCCAGCAGCCCTCGACCTTCGGATTCACTCCTCCACTTT. It translates to CASSPRPSDSLLHF.

This clonotype has a handful of counts. V usage is TRBV5-6 and J usage is TRBJ2-3; 9 bases align to TRBD2. V shed 1 base, J shed 6 bases, and the junction held 6 bases outside the gene matches. Germline loops: CDR1 SGHDT, CDR2 YYEEEE. The CDR3 is 15 amino acids. Here the CDR3 reads CASSLSGTSMDTQYF. CDR3 coding DNA: TGTGCCAGCAGCTTGTCGGGGACTAGCATGGATACGCAGTATTTT.